This T cell receptor beta chain was found in a study of CD8+CD57+ T cells in acquired aplastic anemia. Overall study context: The DNA of sorted CD4+ and CD8+ cells averaged roughly 3.2 ug.

Genomic DNA acted as the template from which TCR beta VDJ combination and CDR3 sequence profiling were carried out. TCRdb recomputed calls from the reads with MiXCR, one row per CDR3 protein. Of under 200,000 distinct CDR3 sequences listed, more than 45% were seen once; the top ten hold approximately 2.9%. Flow cytometry had shown expanded CD8+CD57+ cells in the patients chosen for sequencing. In all patients, the disease was severe acquired aplastic anemia. Blood came from patients not yet given any therapy. This clonotype was picked up a small number of times. After removal of 0 bases from V and 10 bases from J, the junction contained 8 bases not matched to a gene. Germline V gene sequence: CDR1 LGHNA, CDR2 YNFKEQ. This CDR3 region has 17 residues.

The chain carries TRBV4-2 and TRBJ2-1, with 14 bases identical to TRBD2. The clonotype comes from a human donor with aplastic anemia. The specimen sequenced was sorted CD4+, CD8+, or CD8+CD57+ T cells (not recorded which) from PBMCs. CDR3 in DNA: TGTGCCAGCAGCCAAGACACCGGGACTAGCGGGAGAGGGGAGCAGTTCTTC. Its translation is CASSQDTGTSGRGEQFF.